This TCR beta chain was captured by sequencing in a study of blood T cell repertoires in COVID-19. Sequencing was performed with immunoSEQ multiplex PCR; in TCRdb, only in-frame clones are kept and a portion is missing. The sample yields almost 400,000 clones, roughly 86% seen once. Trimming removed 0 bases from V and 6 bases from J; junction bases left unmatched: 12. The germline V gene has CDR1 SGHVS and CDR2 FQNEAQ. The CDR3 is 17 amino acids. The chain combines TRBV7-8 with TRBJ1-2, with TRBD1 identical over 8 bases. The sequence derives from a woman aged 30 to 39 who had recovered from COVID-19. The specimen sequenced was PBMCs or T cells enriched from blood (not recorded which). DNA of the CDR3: TGTGCCAGCAGCTTAGCTTTTCGGACAGGGCACTCAAATGGCTACACCTTC. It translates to CASSLAFRTGHSNGYTF. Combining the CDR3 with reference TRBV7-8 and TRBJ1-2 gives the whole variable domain GAGVSQSPRYKVAKRGQDVALRCDPISGHVSLFWYQQALGQGPEFLTYFQNEAQLDKSGLPSDRFFAERPEGSVSTLKIQRTQQEDSAVYLCASSLAFRTGHSNGYTFGSGTRLTVV.